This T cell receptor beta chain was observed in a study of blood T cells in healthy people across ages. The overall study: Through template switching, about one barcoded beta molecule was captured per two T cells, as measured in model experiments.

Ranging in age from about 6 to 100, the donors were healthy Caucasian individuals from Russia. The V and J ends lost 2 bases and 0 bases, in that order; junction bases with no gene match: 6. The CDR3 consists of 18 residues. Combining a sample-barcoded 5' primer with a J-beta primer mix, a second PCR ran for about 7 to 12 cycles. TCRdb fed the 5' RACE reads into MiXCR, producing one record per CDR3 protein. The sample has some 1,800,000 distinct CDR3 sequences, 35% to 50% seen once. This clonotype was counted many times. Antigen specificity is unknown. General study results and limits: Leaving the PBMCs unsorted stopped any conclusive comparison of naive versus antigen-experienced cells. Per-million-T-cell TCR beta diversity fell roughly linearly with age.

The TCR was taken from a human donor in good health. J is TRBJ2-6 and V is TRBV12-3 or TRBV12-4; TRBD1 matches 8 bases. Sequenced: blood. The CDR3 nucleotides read TGTGCCAGCAGTTTACACGGACAGGGAAGCTCTGGGGCCAACGTCCTGACTTTC. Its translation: CASSLHGQGSSGANVLTF.